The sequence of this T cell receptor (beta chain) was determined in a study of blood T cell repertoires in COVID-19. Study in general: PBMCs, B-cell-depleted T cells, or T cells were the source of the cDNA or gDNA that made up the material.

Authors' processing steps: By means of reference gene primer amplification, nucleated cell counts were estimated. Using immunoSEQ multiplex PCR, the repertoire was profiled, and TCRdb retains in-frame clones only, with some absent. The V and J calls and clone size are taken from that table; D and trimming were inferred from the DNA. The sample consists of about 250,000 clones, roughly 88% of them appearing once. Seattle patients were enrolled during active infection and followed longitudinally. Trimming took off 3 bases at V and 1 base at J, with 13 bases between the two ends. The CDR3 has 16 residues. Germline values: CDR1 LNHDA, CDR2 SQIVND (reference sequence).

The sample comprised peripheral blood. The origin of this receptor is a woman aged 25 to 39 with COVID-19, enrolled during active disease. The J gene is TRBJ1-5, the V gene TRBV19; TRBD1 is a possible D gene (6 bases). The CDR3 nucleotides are TGTGCCAGTAGTATGGCAGGGGCGCTAAGCAATCAGCCCCAGCATTTT. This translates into CASSMAGALSNQPQHF.